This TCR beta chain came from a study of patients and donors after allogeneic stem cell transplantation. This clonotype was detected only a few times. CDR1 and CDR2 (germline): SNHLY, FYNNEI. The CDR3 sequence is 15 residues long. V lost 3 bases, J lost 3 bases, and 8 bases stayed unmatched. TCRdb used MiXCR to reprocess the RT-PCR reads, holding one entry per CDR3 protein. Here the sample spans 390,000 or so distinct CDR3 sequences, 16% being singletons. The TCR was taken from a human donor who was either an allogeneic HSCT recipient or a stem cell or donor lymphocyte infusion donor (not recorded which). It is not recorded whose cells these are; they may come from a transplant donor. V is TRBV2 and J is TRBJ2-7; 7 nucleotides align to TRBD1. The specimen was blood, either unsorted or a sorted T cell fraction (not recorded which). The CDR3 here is CASSDYRGFRYEQYF. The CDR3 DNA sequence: TGTGCCAGCAGTGATTACAGGGGATTTCGCTACGAGCAGTACTTC.